A selection of T cell receptor beta chains follows, all from one sample in a study of technical replicates of blood from a few donors. Method: immunoSEQ multiplex PCR; TCRdb's copy keeps in-frame clones and lacks some. The sample lists roughly 50,000 clones, about 96% seen once, with roughly 3.1% in the top ten. The specimen sequenced was PBMCs. These receptor sequences come from a human donor in good health. Some clones in this sample may be carry-over from other donors' samples. The CDR3 runs from the conserved cysteine through the conserved F or W. The D gene is left open where the match is weak.

cdr3_nt: TGCGCCAGCAGCCAAGATCTGGCGGGGGATGCGTCCTACAATGAGCAGTTCTTC
cdr3_aa: CASSQDLAGDASYNEQFF
v_call: TRBV4-1
j_call: TRBJ2-1
d_call: TRBD2

cdr3_nt: TGTGCCATCAGTGGTAGCGGCCACACCGGGGAGCTGTTTTTT
cdr3_aa: CAISGSGHTGELFF
v_call: TRBV10-3
j_call: TRBJ2-2
d_call: NA

cdr3_nt: TGTGCCAGCAGTCCCGAGCGGGGGGCCCACAATGAGCAGTTCTTC
cdr3_aa: CASSPERGAHNEQFF
v_call: TRBV2
j_call: TRBJ2-1
d_call: TRBD2

cdr3_nt: TGTGCCAGCAGAGGAAGGACAGGGCCGTTCAGGATACAAGAGACCCAGTACTTC
cdr3_aa: CASRGRTGPFRIQETQYF
v_call: TRBV27
j_call: TRBJ2-5
d_call: TRBD1

cdr3_nt: TGCGCCAGCAGCCAAGATTTGGCCAACAGGGGCTCGAAGACCCAGTACTTC
cdr3_aa: CASSQDLANRGSKTQYF
v_call: TRBV4-3
j_call: TRBJ2-5
d_call: TRBD1

cdr3_nt: TGTGCCAGCAGGGAGAGTTCTGAAGCTTTCTTT
cdr3_aa: CASRESSEAFF
v_call: TRBV28
j_call: TRBJ1-1
d_call: NA

cdr3_nt: TGTGCCAGCAGTGAAGCTTCTTATAATTCACCCCTCCACTTT
cdr3_aa: CASSEASYNSPLHF
v_call: TRBV6-1
j_call: TRBJ1-6
d_call: NA

cdr3_nt: TGTGCCAGCAGCTTGTTGAGACAGGGTGAGCAGTACTTC
cdr3_aa: CASSLLRQGEQYF
v_call: TRBV5-6
j_call: TRBJ2-7
d_call: TRBD1

cdr3_nt: TGTGCCAGCAGTGAAGCGTTGCCTAGCGGAGGCAATGAGCAGTTCTTC
cdr3_aa: CASSEALPSGGNEQFF
v_call: TRBV6-1
j_call: TRBJ2-1
d_call: TRBD2

cdr3_nt: TGTGCCAGCTCAGAGCGGGACGGTACAAACTATGGCTACACCTTC
cdr3_aa: CASSERDGTNYGYTF
v_call: TRBV18
j_call: TRBJ1-2
d_call: NA

cdr3_nt: TGTGCCAGCAGCAGGACAGGGGGCTCTGGCGAGCAGTACTTC
cdr3_aa: CASSRTGGSGEQYF
v_call: TRBV7-6
j_call: TRBJ2-7
d_call: TRBD1

cdr3_nt: TGTGCCAGCACCCCACCCGGAGTCAATGAGCAGTTCTTC
cdr3_aa: CASTPPGVNEQFF
v_call: TRBV6-6
j_call: TRBJ2-1
d_call: NA

cdr3_nt: TGTGCCAGCAGCCGCGCGGTTCTCACCATAGGGACCCAGTACTTC
cdr3_aa: CASSRAVLTIGTQYF
v_call: TRBV7-9
j_call: TRBJ2-5
d_call: NA

cdr3_nt: TGTGCCAGCAGCGATGCAGGGGGCTCCTACAATGAGCAGTTCTTC
cdr3_aa: CASSDAGGSYNEQFF
v_call: TRBV5-4
j_call: TRBJ2-1
d_call: TRBD1

cdr3_nt: TGTGCCAGCAGCTTAGTCTTTCTAGGGTCGGCGGGGGCGTTTCATGAGCAGTTCTTC
cdr3_aa: CASSLVFLGSAGAFHEQFF
v_call: TRBV7-2
j_call: TRBJ2-1
d_call: NA

cdr3_nt: TGTGCCAGCGCACGACCATCGGGGAACACCGGGGAGCTGTTTTTT
cdr3_aa: CASARPSGNTGELFF
v_call: TRBV7-9
j_call: TRBJ2-2
d_call: NA

cdr3_nt: TGCAGCGTTGAGATGGTAGCGGGAGTGTACAATGAGCAGTTCTTC
cdr3_aa: CSVEMVAGVYNEQFF
v_call: TRBV29-1
j_call: TRBJ2-1
d_call: TRBD2

cdr3_nt: TGTGCCAGCAGCTCCCGGACAGCCGGTAGGAACACTGAAGCTTTCTTT
cdr3_aa: CASSSRTAGRNTEAFF
v_call: TRBV7-2
j_call: TRBJ1-1
d_call: NA

cdr3_nt: TGCGCCAGCAGCTTGGTAGGGGACAATCAGCCCCAGCATTTT
cdr3_aa: CASSLVGDNQPQHF
v_call: TRBV5-1
j_call: TRBJ1-5
d_call: NA

cdr3_nt: TGTGCCAGCAGGACTAGCGGTCGAGTTAATGAGCAGTTCTTC
cdr3_aa: CASRTSGRVNEQFF
v_call: TRBV2
j_call: TRBJ2-1
d_call: TRBD2

cdr3_nt: TGCGCCAGCAGCCCCCTAGCGGGGGGGCCGGGTGAGCAGTACTTC
cdr3_aa: CASSPLAGGPGEQYF
v_call: TRBV5-1
j_call: TRBJ2-7
d_call: TRBD2

cdr3_nt: TGTGCCAGCAGCCGCGGCAGCAATCAGCCCCAGCATTTT
cdr3_aa: CASSRGSNQPQHF
v_call: TRBV2
j_call: TRBJ1-5
d_call: NA

cdr3_nt: TGTGCCAGCTCACCACTTCCAGGGCGAGCCGGGGAGCTGTTTTTT
cdr3_aa: CASSPLPGRAGELFF
v_call: TRBV18
j_call: TRBJ2-2
d_call: NA

cdr3_nt: TGTGCCAGCAGACGGAGTGGCTATGGCTACACCTTC
cdr3_aa: CASRRSGYGYTF
v_call: TRBV28
j_call: TRBJ1-2
d_call: NA

cdr3_nt: TGTGCCAGCAGCGTAGCGGGATACAGCACAGATACGCAGTATTTT
cdr3_aa: CASSVAGYSTDTQYF
v_call: TRBV9
j_call: TRBJ2-3
d_call: NA

cdr3_nt: TGTGCCAGCAGTGACTCAGCGGGAGGGAGCACAGATACGCAGTATTTT
cdr3_aa: CASSDSAGGSTDTQYF
v_call: TRBV6-4
j_call: TRBJ2-3
d_call: TRBD2